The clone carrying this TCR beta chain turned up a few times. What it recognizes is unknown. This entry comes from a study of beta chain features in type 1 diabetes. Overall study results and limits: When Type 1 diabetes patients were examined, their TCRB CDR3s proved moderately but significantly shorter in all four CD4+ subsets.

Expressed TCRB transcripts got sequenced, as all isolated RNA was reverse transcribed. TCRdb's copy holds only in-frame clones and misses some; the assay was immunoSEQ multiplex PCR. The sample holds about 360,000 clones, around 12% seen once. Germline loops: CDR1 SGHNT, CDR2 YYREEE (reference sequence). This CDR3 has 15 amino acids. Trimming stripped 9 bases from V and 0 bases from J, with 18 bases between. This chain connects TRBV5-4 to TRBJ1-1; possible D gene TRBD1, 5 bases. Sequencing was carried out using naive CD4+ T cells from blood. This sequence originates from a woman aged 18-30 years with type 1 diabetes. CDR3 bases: TGTGCCACCTCAATCGCGACAGATTTGAACACTGAAGCTTTCTTT. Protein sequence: CATSIATDLNTEAFF.